These 19 T cell receptor beta chains share one sample of origin, sequenced in a study of monozygotic twins with inflammatory bowel disease. TCRdb reprocessed the 5' RACE reads, keeping one entry per CDR3 protein, no DNA. Its table lists 300,000 to 350,000 distinct CDR3 sequences. Sample: blood. The source of these receptors is a human donor with ulcerative colitis or Crohn's disease, or a healthy co-twin of an affected twin (not recorded which).

The CDR3 reads CSVNGQISNQPQHF. The chain uses TRBV29-1 and TRBJ1-5; the D call of TRBD1 rests on TCRdb alone, since no DNA is present to check it. The CDR3 is 14 residues long. Germline V gives CDR1 SQVTM, CDR2 ANQGSEA.

This chain uses TRBV24-1 with TRBJ2-2. Germline CDR1 reads KGHDR; CDR2 reads SFDVKD. The CDR3 covers 13 residues. The CDR3 reads CATSGEIAGELFF.

The V gene is TRBV7-2, the J gene TRBJ2-1; the TCRdb D gene call, TRBD1, has no DNA to confirm it. Germline CDR1 and CDR2: SGHTA and FQGNSA. The CDR3 covers 12 residues. This CDR3 reads CASSLVAGRKFF.

This rearrangement joins TRBV20-1 to TRBJ2-7; TCRdb gives TRBD2 as the D gene, but with no DNA this cannot be confirmed. CDR1 and CDR2 from the germline V gene are DFQATT and SNEGSKA (reference sequence). The CDR3 is 13 amino acids. The CDR3: CSARRSGASEQYF.

The chain employs TRBV10-3 and TRBJ2-1. Germline V CDR1 and CDR2: ENHRY, SYGVKD. The length of the CDR3 is 13 residues. The CDR3 reads CAISDGNTNEQFF.

The J gene is TRBJ2-1, the V gene TRBV5-1; TCRdb indicates TRBD1, and absent DNA this call remains unverified. Germline V gene data show CDR1 as SGHRS and CDR2 as YFSETQ. This CDR3 contains 14 residues. This CDR3 reads CASSPPRGAGEQFF.

The rearrangement joins TRBV7-9 to TRBJ1-1; TCRdb reports TRBD1, a call that lacks DNA to check it against. CDR3 length: 13 residues. The V gene's germline CDR1 is SEHNR and CDR2 FQNEAQ (reference sequence). CDR3 amino acids: CASSFGGSTEAFF. The variable domain in full, completed from reference TRBV7-9 and TRBJ1-1, reads DTGVSQNPRHKITKRGQNVTFRCDPISEHNRLYWYRQTLGQGPEFLTYFQNEAQLEKSRLLSDRFSAERPKGSFSTLEIQRTEQGDSAMYLCASSFGGSTEAFFGQGTRLTVV.

The chain has TRBV12-3 or TRBV12-4 and TRBJ2-7; lacking DNA, the TRBD1 call made by TCRdb goes unchecked. The CDR3 spans 15 residues. The CDR3 spells CASSLRTGGVDEQYF.

The chain is built from TRBV6-6 and TRBJ2-1. Germline CDR1 and CDR2: MNHNY and SVGAGI (reference sequence). The CDR3 runs to 13 residues. This chain's CDR3 is CASQGTSYNEQFF.

V is TRBV7-9 and J is TRBJ2-7; the D call from TCRdb, TRBD1, cannot be confirmed without DNA. Germline V CDR1 and CDR2: SEHNR, FQNEAQ (reference sequence). This CDR3 comprises 15 residues. CDR3 protein: CASSPWGGGGYEQYF.

The chain has TRBV7-9 and TRBJ1-2. CDR1 is SEHNR and CDR2 is FQNEAQ in the germline V gene (reference sequence). The CDR3 loop spans 14 amino acids. CDR3 sequence: CASSLAGYNYGYTF.

This rearrangement joins TRBV6-2 or TRBV6-3 to TRBJ2-7; checking the TCRdb D call of TRBD2 is not possible without DNA. Germline lookup yields CDR1 MNHEY and CDR2 SVGEGT. CDR3 length equals 17 residues. The CDR3 sequence is CASSYSPRTSGAYEQYF.

CDR3 loop: CASSDRGYEQYF. V and J are TRBV5-6 and TRBJ2-7; with no DNA, the TCRdb D assignment of TRBD1 cannot be verified. This CDR3 is built from 12 residues. Germline V CDR1 and CDR2: SGHDT, YYEEEE. Looking up the rest from reference TRBV5-6 and TRBJ2-7 gives the full variable domain: DAGVTQSPTHLIKTRGQQVTLRCSPKSGHDTVSWYQQALGQGPQFIFQYYEEEERQRGNFPDRFSGHQFPNYSSELNVNALLLGDSALYLCASSDRGYEQYFGPGTRLTVT.

The rearrangement links TRBV20-1 to TRBJ2-3; absent DNA, TCRdb's TRBD2 call cannot be checked. Germline V gene sequence: CDR1 DFQATT, CDR2 SNEGSKA (reference sequence). The CDR3 runs to 15 residues. CDR3 amino acids: CSARMAGGTMDTQYF.

This chain links TRBV20-1 with TRBJ1-2; TCRdb gives TRBD1 as the D gene, but with no DNA this cannot be confirmed. Germline CDR1 DFQATT, CDR2 SNEGSKA (reference sequence). The CDR3 contains 16 residues. The CDR3 region is CSARATGLTLLHGYTF.

The V call is TRBV7-9, the J call TRBJ2-7; the D gene TCRdb calls, TRBD1, cannot be checked with no DNA. Germline CDR1 reads SEHNR; CDR2 reads FQNEAQ (reference sequence). The CDR3 is made up of 13 amino acids. CDR3 loop: CASSRQGVYEQYF. The full variable domain, completed using reference TRBV7-9 and TRBJ2-7, is DTGVSQNPRHKITKRGQNVTFRCDPISEHNRLYWYRQTLGQGPEFLTYFQNEAQLEKSRLLSDRFSAERPKGSFSTLEIQRTEQGDSAMYLCASSRQGVYEQYFGPGTRLTVT.

The chain couples TRBV5-1 to TRBJ1-4; TCRdb's D call, TRBD1, is unchecked because there is no DNA. Per germline, CDR1 SGHRS and CDR2 YFSETQ. CDR3 size: 15 residues. CDR3 amino acids: CASSLVAGAGEKLFF.

This chain links TRBV20-1 with TRBJ2-1; TCRdb designates TRBD2, a call that cannot be tested without DNA. The CDR3 covers 13 residues. The germline V gene encodes CDR1 DFQATT and CDR2 SNEGSKA (reference sequence). The CDR3 reads CSALGLAGIAQFF.

The V gene is TRBV4-1, the J gene TRBJ2-4. The CDR3 loop spans 15 amino acids. Germline V lookup: CDR1 MGHRA, CDR2 YSYEKL. This chain's CDR3 is CASSQDLLAKNIQYF.